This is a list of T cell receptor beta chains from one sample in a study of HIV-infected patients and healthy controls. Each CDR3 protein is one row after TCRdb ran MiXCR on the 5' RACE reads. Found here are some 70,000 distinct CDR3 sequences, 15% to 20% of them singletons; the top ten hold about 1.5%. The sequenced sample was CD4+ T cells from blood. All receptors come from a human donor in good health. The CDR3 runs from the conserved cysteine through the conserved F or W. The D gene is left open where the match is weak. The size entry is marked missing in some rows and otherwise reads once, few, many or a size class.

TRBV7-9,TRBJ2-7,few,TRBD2,TGTGCCAGCAGCCCGACTAGCGGGAGTTCCGAGCAGTACTTC,CASSPTSGSSEQYF
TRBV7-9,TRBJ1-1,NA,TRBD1,TGTGCCAGCAGCTTATTGGACAGGGGGTTCGGGACGGCTTTCTTT,CASSLLDRGFGTAFF
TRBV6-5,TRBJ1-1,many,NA,TGTGCCAGCAGTGGACCCACTGAAGCTTTCTTT,CASSGPTEAFF
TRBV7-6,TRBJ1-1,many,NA,TGTGCCAGCAGCGGGGCGCGGGCCACTGAAGCTTTCTTT,CASSGARATEAFF
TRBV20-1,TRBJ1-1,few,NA,TGCAGTCCCGTCTCCCCAAGGGGGGCAAACACTGAAGCTTTCTTT,CSPVSPRGANTEAFF
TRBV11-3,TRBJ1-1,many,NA,TGTGCCAGCAGCTTAGATCGGGGGATTAGCACTGAAGCTTTCTTT,CASSLDRGISTEAFF
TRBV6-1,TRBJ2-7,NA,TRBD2,TGTGCCAGCAGTTTAGCGGGAGTCCAATACGAGCAGTACTTC,CASSLAGVQYEQYF
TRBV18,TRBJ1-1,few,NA,TGTGCCAGCCGCCGGGGGGGCAGCGCTGAAGCTTTCTTT,CASRRGGSAEAFF
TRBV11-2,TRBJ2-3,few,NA,TGTGCCAGCAGCTTAGGAAGGCAGGGTACAGATACGCAGTATTTT,CASSLGRQGTDTQYF
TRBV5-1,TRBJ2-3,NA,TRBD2,TGCGCCAGCAGCTTGGGACTAGCGGGGGGGCTCATAGATACGCAGTATTTT,CASSLGLAGGLIDTQYF
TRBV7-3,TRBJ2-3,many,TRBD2,TGTGCCAGCAGCAGGGGGGGTAGCGGGAGTGGCACAGATACGCAGTATTTT,CASSRGGSGSGTDTQYF
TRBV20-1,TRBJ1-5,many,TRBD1,TGCAGTGCTAGACCACCCGGGACAGGGCACAATCAGCCCCAGCATTTT,CSARPPGTGHNQPQHF
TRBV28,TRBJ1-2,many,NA,TGTGCCAGCAGCCCGAATACAGCTAACTATGGCTACACCTTC,CASSPNTANYGYTF
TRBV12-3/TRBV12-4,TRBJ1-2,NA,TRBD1,TGTGCCAGCAGTCGACAGGGTAACTATGGCTACACCTTC,CASSRQGNYGYTF
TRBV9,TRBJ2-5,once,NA,TGTGCCAGCAGCGGGGGTGCTACTCGGGAGGAGACCCAGTACTTC,CASSGGATREETQYF
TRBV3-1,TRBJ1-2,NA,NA,TGTGCCAGCAGCCAAGATCCGGGAGGTTGGGGCTACACCTTC,CASSQDPGGWGYTF
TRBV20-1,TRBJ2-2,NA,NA,TGCAGTGCTAGAGTAGGCAGGGTGTCGGGCACCGGGGAGCTGTTTTTT,CSARVGRVSGTGELFF
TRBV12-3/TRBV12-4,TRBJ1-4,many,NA,TGTGCCAGCAGTCGGACAGTCGGAAAACTGTTTTTT,CASSRTVGKLFF
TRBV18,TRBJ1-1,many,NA,TGTGCCAGCTCACCAACCCAACACACTGAAGCTTTCTTT,CASSPTQHTEAFF
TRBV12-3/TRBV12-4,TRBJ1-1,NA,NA,TGTGCCAGCAGTTTTAAACAGAACACTGAAGCTTTCTTT,CASSFKQNTEAFF
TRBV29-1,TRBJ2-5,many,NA,TGCAGCGGAGTTAAGGCATTGGACAGAGAGACCCAGTACTTC,CSGVKALDRETQYF
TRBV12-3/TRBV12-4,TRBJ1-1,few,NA,TGTGCCAGCAGTTCGTGGGAATGGGTGAACACTGAAGCTTTCTTT,CASSSWEWVNTEAFF
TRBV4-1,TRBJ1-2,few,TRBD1,TGCGCCAGCAGCCGAGGACAGGGGGGGTATGGCTACACCTTC,CASSRGQGGYGYTF
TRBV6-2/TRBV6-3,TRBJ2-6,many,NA,TGTGCCAGCAGTCCGCCCCCCCGGTTAGCTACCCTGCTCGGGGCCAACGTCCTGACTTTC,CASSPPPRLATLLGANVLTF
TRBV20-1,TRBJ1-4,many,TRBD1,TGCAGTGCTCCTTCCCGGGACAGGGTGGAAAAACTGTTTTTT,CSAPSRDRVEKLFF
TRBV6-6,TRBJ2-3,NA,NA,TGTGCCAGCAGTTACGGAAAACCCACAGATACGCAGTATTTT,CASSYGKPTDTQYF
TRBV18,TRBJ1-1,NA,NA,TGTGCCAGCTCACCACCGAGGGGCAGGGACACTGAAGCTTTCTTT,CASSPPRGRDTEAFF
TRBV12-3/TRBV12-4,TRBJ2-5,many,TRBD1,TGTGCCAGCAGTCGGAGGGACAGGGGAACTCAAGAGACCCAGTACTTC,CASSRRDRGTQETQYF
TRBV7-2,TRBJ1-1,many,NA,TGTGCCAGCAGCTTAGGAGGCCGTGGAGCTTTCTTT,CASSLGGRGAFF
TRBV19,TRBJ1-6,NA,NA,TGTGCCAGTAGTATTGTGGAGGGGAAAGATTCACCCCTCCACTTT,CASSIVEGKDSPLHF
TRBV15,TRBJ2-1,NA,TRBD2,TGTGCCACCAGCTGGGGACTAGGGGTGCAGTTCTTC,CATSWGLGVQFF
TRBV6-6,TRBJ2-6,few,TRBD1,TGTGCCAGCAGTTACGTTCGGCAGGGGGTTTCCGGGGCCAACGTCCTGACTTTC,CASSYVRQGVSGANVLTF
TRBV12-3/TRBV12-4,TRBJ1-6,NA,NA,TGTGCCAGCAGATATACAGGGAGCTCCTATAATTCACCCCTCCACTTT,CASRYTGSSYNSPLHF
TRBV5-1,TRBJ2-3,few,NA,TGCGCCAGCAACCCCCAGGGAGATACGCAGTATTTT,CASNPQGDTQYF
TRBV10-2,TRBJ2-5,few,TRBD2,TGCGCCAGCAGGACCCTAGCGGGAGCAGAGACCCAGTACTTC,CASRTLAGAETQYF
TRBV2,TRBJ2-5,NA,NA,TGTGCCAGCAGACCCGACGGAGGCTACCAAGAGACCCAGTACTTC,CASRPDGGYQETQYF
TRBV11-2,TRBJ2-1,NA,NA,TGTGCCAGCAGATCGATCACTGAGCAGTTCTTC,CASRSITEQFF
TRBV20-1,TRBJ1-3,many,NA,TGCAGTGCTGGGGACGACAGAAGAGGCTCTGGAAACACCATATATTTT,CSAGDDRRGSGNTIYF
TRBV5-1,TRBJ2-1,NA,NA,TGCGCCAGCAGCTTGCCCCCCCTTGGCGCATTCGGTGCCTCCGCGGCTGAGCAGTTCTTC,CASSLPPLGAFGASAAEQFF
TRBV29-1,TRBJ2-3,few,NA,TGCAGCGTTGCGGAACGAGATACGCAGTATTTT,CSVAERDTQYF
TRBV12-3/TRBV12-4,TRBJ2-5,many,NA,TGTGCCAGCAGATTTACCGGGCAAGAGACCCAGTACTTC,CASRFTGQETQYF